The 15 T cell receptor beta chains presented below share a single source sample, sequenced in a study of identical twins. Using its own MiXCR run on the 5' RACE reads, TCRdb lists one record per CDR3 protein. Here the sample spans 200,000 to 250,000 distinct CDR3 sequences, over 9.5% being singletons. These sequences were also reported in another study, on yellow fever vaccine responses in identical twins.

The specimen sequenced was memory (CD45RO+) T cells sorted from blood. The receptors were gathered from a woman aged 18-29 years in good health.

The gene calls are TRBV6-2 or TRBV6-3 and TRBJ2-7; TRBD2 agrees at 7 bases. V shed 2 bases, J shed 2 bases, and the junction held 6 bases outside the gene matches. There are 15 residues in the CDR3. Germline-derived CDR1 and CDR2 are MNHEY and SVGEGT. CDR3 DNA sequence: TGTGCCAGCAGTTACGATAGCGGGCCTCCCTACGAGCAGTACTTC. As protein: CASSYDSGPPYEQYF.

This clonotype has only a few counts. This chain connects TRBV7-6 to TRBJ2-3; 9 bases align to TRBD2. The CDR3 sequence is 16 residues long. J gave up 2 bases and V 1 base, and 4 bases lay outside the gene matches. Germline CDR1 reads SGHVS; CDR2 reads FNYEAQ. In DNA, the CDR3 is TGTGCCAGCAGCTTAGGGACTAGCGAAAACACAGATACGCAGTATTTT. It is translated as CASSLGTSENTDTQYF.

In this sample, this clonotype turned up a few times. The chain has TRBV9 and TRBJ2-7; no definite D call. Germline CDR1 SGDLS, CDR2 YYNGEE. The CDR3 length is 15 residues. Trimming took off 1 base at V and 4 bases at J, with 15 bases between the two ends. In DNA form, the CDR3 reads TGTGCCAGCAGCGTATCAAGGGTCGCGCGTTACGAGCAGTACTTC. Translation: CASSVSRVARYEQYF. Full variable domain (rest looked up from reference TRBV9 and TRBJ2-7): DSGVTQTPKHLITATGQRVTLRCSPRSGDLSVYWYQQSLDQGLQFLIQYYNGEERAKGNILERFSAQQFPDLHSELNLSSLELGDSALYFCASSVSRVARYEQYFGPGTRLTVT.

The V gene is TRBV4-1, the J gene TRBJ2-3; 7 nucleotides match TRBD1. The CDR3 sequence is 18 residues long. Trimming cost V 1 base and J 3 bases; bases outside gene matches: 13. Germline V gene sequence: CDR1 MGHRA, CDR2 YSYEKL. CDR3 protein: CASSQGIRQGSVTDTQYF. The CDR3 nucleotides read TGCGCCAGCAGCCAAGGGATAAGACAGGGAAGTGTTACAGATACGCAGTATTTT.

This clonotype was counted a few times. This chain links TRBV6-6 with TRBJ1-1; D call uncertain. With 5 bases removed from V and 0 bases from J, the gap between germline ends came to 4 bases. This CDR3 spans 12 amino acids. The germline V gene encodes CDR1 MNHNY and CDR2 SVGAGI (reference sequence). In DNA, the CDR3 is TGTGCCAGCAGTCACCTGAACACTGAAGCTTTCTTT. This codes for CASSHLNTEAFF.

There are a few counts of this clonotype. The chain employs TRBV7-2 and TRBJ2-5; D gene uncertain. CDR1 is SGHTA, CDR2 FQGNSA, per germline. Trimming left V 5 bases short and J 1 base short, with 11 bases between. The CDR3 is made up of 14 amino acids. The CDR3 reads CASSPPWIQETQYF. CDR3 in DNA: TGTGCCAGCAGCCCGCCCTGGATCCAAGAGACCCAGTACTTC. Drawing the rest from reference TRBV7-2 and TRBJ2-5, the complete variable domain is GAGVSQSPSNKVTEKGKDVELRCDPISGHTALYWYRQSLGQGLEFLIYFQGNSAPDKSGLPSDRFSAERTGGSVSTLTIQRTQQEDSAVYLCASSPPWIQETQYFGPGTRLLVL.

The chain joins TRBV5-6 to TRBJ2-3; no firm D call. The V and J ends lost 2 bases and 3 bases respectively, with 16 bases between them. The CDR3 extends over 16 amino acids. Germline V lookup: CDR1 SGHDT, CDR2 YYEEEE. Here the CDR3 reads CASSLGPREITDTQYF. CDR3 nucleotide sequence: TGTGCCAGCAGCTTAGGCCCACGAGAAATTACAGATACGCAGTATTTT.

The V gene is TRBV7-2, the J gene TRBJ2-1; 9 bases agree with TRBD1. Germline V gene data show CDR1 as SGHTA and CDR2 as FQGNSA. The CDR3 spans 13 residues. After removal of 6 bases from V and 8 bases from J, the junction contained 5 bases not matched to a gene. In nucleotides, the CDR3 is TGTGCCAGCAGTTACACAGGGGGCGATGAGCAGTTCTTC. Translation: CASSYTGGDEQFF.

This clonotype was picked up many times. V usage is TRBV5-1 and J usage is TRBJ1-2; possibly TRBD1 for D (6 bases). The CDR3 is 15 amino acids. Germline values: CDR1 SGHRS, CDR2 YFSETQ. The V end lost 5 bases, the J end lost 6 bases, and 20 bases lay between the germline ends. CDR3: CASSPLTGTSDGYTF. CDR3 sequence (DNA): TGCGCCAGCAGTCCCTTGACCGGGACATCCGATGGCTACACCTTC. The whole variable domain, remainder taken from reference TRBV5-1 and TRBJ1-2, is KAGVTQTPRYLIKTRGQQVTLSCSPISGHRSVSWYQQTPGQGLQFLFEYFSETQRNKGNFPGRFSGRQFSNSRSEMNVSTLELGDSALYLCASSPLTGTSDGYTFGSGTRLTVV.

This chain connects TRBV11-2 to TRBJ2-1; TRBD2 aligns across 10 bases. From germline, CDR1 is SGHAT and CDR2 FQNNGV. The V gene end was trimmed by 5 bases and the J gene end by 0 bases; junction bases not matched to a gene: 13. This CDR3 contains 19 residues. CDR3 bases: TGTGCCAGCAGCCCTAGGGGGGGAGCGGGAGGGTTCTCCTACAATGAGCAGTTCTTC. This encodes CASSPRGGAGGFSYNEQFF.

As concerns this clonotype: A read error may produce the germline difference seen at one junction end. The J gene is TRBJ2-5, the V gene TRBV24-1; 16 bases match TRBD2. Per germline, CDR1 KGHDR and CDR2 SFDVKD. CDR3 length equals 21 residues. DNA of the CDR3: TGTGCCACCTGTGATAGTTTATTTGATGGGACTAGCGGGGGGGCCGTAGAGACCCAGTACTTC. Its protein product is CATCDSLFDGTSGGAVETQYF.

This clonotype showed up many times. The rearrangement uses TRBV10-3 and TRBJ1-1; D uncertain. This CDR3 is built from 12 residues. The germline V and J ends were trimmed by 4 bases and 4 bases, with 7 bases remaining between them. The germline gives CDR1 ENHRY, CDR2 SYGVKD. CDR3 amino acids: CAISVKGTEAFF. CDR3 sequence (DNA): TGTGCCATCAGTGTAAAGGGCACTGAAGCTTTCTTT.

This clonotype has a handful of counts. The V gene is TRBV19, the J gene TRBJ1-2, with 8 bases that match TRBD1. Per germline, CDR1 LNHDA and CDR2 SQIVND (reference sequence). The CDR3 sequence is 12 residues long. The V segment lost 6 bases and the J segment 8 bases; nucleotides outside the gene matches: 5. As DNA, the CDR3 is TGTGCCAGTAGCCAACAGGGGGAGGGCTACACCTTC. This gives the protein CASSQQGEGYTF.

This sequence joins TRBV16 and TRBJ2-3; D is undetermined. Trimming took off 4 bases at V and 5 bases at J, with 16 bases between the two ends. From germline, CDR1 is KGHSY and CDR2 FQNENV. The CDR3 loop spans 15 amino acids. CDR3 in DNA: TGTGCCAGCAGCCCCCTGGCCGCCAAAAGAGATACGCAGTATTTT. It codes for CASSPLAAKRDTQYF.

The gene calls are TRBV6-2 or TRBV6-3 and TRBJ2-3, with D perhaps TRBD1 (5 bases). Looked up from germline, CDR1 is MNHEY and CDR2 is SVGEGT. Deletions cut 6 bases from V and 2 bases from J, with 12 bases between. The CDR3 sequence is 14 residues long. Written as DNA, the CDR3 is TGTGCCAGCAGAGACGGCAGGGACACAGATACGCAGTATTTT. Protein: CASRDGRDTDTQYF.